This entry concerns a single T cell receptor (beta chain). J was trimmed by 3 bases and V by 6 bases; bases with no gene match: 10. CDR3 length: 16 residues. Germline CDR1 is MNHNY and CDR2 is SVGAGI (reference sequence). The repertoire was sequenced with immunoSEQ multiplex PCR; TCRdb's copy has only in-frame clones and lacks some. The sample has under 55,000 clones, about 87% seen once. The sample comes from a study of T cell changes during pregnancy in multiple sclerosis. This receptor was taken from a female donor with multiple sclerosis, enrolled in a pregnancy study. The V gene is TRBV6-6, the J gene TRBJ2-3, with 9 bases that match TRBD1. This specimen consisted of peripheral blood, obtained in the first trimester of pregnancy. CDR3 DNA sequence: TGTGCCAGCAGCCTCGGACAGGGGATTAGGACAGATACGCAGTATTTT. It yields the protein CASSLGQGIRTDTQYF.